Sequencing of this T cell receptor (beta chain) was carried out in a study of OX40 agonist ivuxolimab in advanced cancers. Sequencing used immunoSEQ multiplex PCR; TCRdb keeps in-frame clones, though not all of them. The sample has fewer than 120,000 clones, roughly nine tenths seen once; the top ten hold about 0.25%. This CDR3 has 15 residues. Germline trimming cut 2 bases from V and 1 base from J; bases unmatched to any gene: 4. Germline loops: CDR1 LNHNV, CDR2 YYDKDF (reference sequence). The origin of this receptor is an adult with an advanced solid tumor such as melanoma, head and neck, liver or kidney cancer. This chain links TRBV15 with TRBJ1-1, with 7 bases identical to TRBD1. Source: CD4+ or CD8+ T cells sorted from blood, taken in a trial of the OX40 agonist ivuxolimab. CDR3 amino acids: CATSRRDRSNTEAFF. CDR3 in DNA: TGTGCCACCAGCAGAAGGGACAGATCGAACACTGAAGCTTTCTTT.